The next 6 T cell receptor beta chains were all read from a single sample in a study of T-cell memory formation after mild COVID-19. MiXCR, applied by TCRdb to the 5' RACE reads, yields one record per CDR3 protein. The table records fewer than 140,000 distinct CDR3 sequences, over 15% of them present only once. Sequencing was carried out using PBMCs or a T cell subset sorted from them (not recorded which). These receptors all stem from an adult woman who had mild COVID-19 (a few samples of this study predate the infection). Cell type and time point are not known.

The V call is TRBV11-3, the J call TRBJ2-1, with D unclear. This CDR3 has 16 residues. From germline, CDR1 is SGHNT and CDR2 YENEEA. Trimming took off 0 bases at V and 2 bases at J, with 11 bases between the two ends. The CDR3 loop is CASSLDTGVAYNEQFF. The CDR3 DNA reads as TGTGCCAGCAGCTTAGATACTGGGGTTGCCTACAATGAGCAGTTCTTC.

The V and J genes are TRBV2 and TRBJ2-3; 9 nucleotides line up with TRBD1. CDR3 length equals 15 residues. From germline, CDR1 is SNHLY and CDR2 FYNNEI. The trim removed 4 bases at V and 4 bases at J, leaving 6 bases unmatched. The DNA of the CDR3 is TGTGCCAGCAGTGGGGACAGGGTCAGATCAGATACGCAGTATTTT. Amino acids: CASSGDRVRSDTQYF.

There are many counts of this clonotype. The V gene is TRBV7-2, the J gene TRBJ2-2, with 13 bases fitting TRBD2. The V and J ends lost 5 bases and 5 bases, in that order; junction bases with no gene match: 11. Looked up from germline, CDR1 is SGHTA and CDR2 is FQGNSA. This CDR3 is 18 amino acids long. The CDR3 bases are TGTGCCAGCAGCCTGGGGGGACTAGCGGGACGGAGGACCGGGGAGCTGTTTTTT. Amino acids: CASSLGGLAGRRTGELFF.

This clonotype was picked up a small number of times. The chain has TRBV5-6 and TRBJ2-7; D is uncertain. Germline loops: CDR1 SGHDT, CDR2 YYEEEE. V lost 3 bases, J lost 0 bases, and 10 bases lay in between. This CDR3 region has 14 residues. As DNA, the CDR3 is TGTGCCAGCAGCTCTCGACTGAGCTCCTACGAGCAGTACTTC. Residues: CASSSRLSSYEQYF.

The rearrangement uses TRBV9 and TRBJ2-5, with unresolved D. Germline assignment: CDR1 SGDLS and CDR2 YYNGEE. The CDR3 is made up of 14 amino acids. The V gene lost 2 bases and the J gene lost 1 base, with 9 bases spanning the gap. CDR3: CASSVFGSQETQYF. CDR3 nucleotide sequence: TGTGCCAGCAGCGTGTTCGGCAGCCAAGAGACCCAGTACTTC.

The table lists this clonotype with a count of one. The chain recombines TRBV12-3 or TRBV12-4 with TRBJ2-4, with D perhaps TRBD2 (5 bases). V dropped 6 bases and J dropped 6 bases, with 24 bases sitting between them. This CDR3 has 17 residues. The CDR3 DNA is TGTGCCAGCAGCCTCGGGGTCGGGGAGTCGAGGAGAAACATTCAGTACTTC. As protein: CASSLGVGESRRNIQYF.